These 2 T cell receptor beta chains were sequenced from one sample in a study of blood T cell repertoires in COVID-19. Clones were sequenced by immunoSEQ multiplex PCR, and TCRdb holds only the in-frame ones, with some missing. This sample carries approximately 270,000 clones, roughly nine tenths of them seen once, and the ten largest clones take about 10%. The sequencing input was peripheral blood. These receptors were obtained from a man between 35 and 55 years old with active or convalescent COVID-19.

The chain carries TRBV19 and TRBJ1-3; maybe TRBD1 (6 bases). Deletions cut 5 bases from V and 0 bases from J, with 14 bases between. Germline assignment: CDR1 LNHDA and CDR2 SQIVND (reference sequence). The CDR3 loop spans 16 amino acids. In DNA, the CDR3 is TGTGCCAGTAGTCCTCAGGGGTATAGCTCTGGAAACACCATATATTTT. Protein product: CASSPQGYSSGNTIYF.

V is TRBV27 and J is TRBJ2-1; 14 positions agree with TRBD2. J lost 7 bases, V lost 6 bases, and 5 bases had no gene match. This CDR3 is built from 15 residues. Germline V gives CDR1 MNHEY, CDR2 SMNVEV (reference sequence). In DNA form, the CDR3 reads TGTGCCAGCAGAAAGACTAGCGGGGGGGCTAATGAGCAGTTCTTC. Residues: CASRKTSGGANEQFF.